This is a list of T cell receptor beta chains from one sample in a study of OX40 agonist ivuxolimab in advanced cancers. The data were produced by immunoSEQ multiplex PCR, yet TCRdb's version contains in-frame clones alone and is incomplete. The sample shows over 45,000 clones, over 85% of them seen only once. This specimen consisted of CD4+ or CD8+ T cells sorted from blood, obtained in a trial of the OX40 agonist ivuxolimab. Every receptor here comes from an adult with an advanced solid tumor such as melanoma, head and neck, liver or kidney cancer. The CDR3 runs from the conserved cysteine through the conserved F or W. Fields, in order: D gene, clone size, V gene, CDR3 length, J gene, CDR3 DNA, CDR3 protein. The D gene is left open where the match is weak. Clone size appears in some rows only: once, few, many, or a class for an expanded clone.

D: TRBD2
size: once
V: TRBV29-1
length: 14
J: TRBJ2-7
DNA: TGCAGCGTTGACCTTCTAGCGGGAGGGAACGAGCAGTACTTC
CDR3: CSVDLLAGGNEQYF

D: -
size: -
V: TRBV30
length: 15
J: TRBJ1-3
DNA: TGTGCCTGGAGTATAGGGGCTGGAGCTGGAAACACCATATATTTT
CDR3: CAWSIGAGAGNTIYF

D: TRBD2
size: -
V: TRBV5-1
length: 15
J: TRBJ2-1
DNA: TGCGCCAGCAGCTTATCGGGACTAGCCTCCCATGAGCAGTTCTTC
CDR3: CASSLSGLASHEQFF

D: -
size: -
V: TRBV10-2
length: 16
J: TRBJ2-7
DNA: TGCGCCAGCAGTGGCCTAAGGGGCGGGCTAAGGGACGAGCAGTACTTC
CDR3: CASSGLRGGLRDEQYF

D: TRBD2
size: -
V: TRBV7-8
length: 14
J: TRBJ2-1
DNA: TGTGCCAGCGAAGGCGGGAGCTCCTACAATGAGCAGTTCTTC
CDR3: CASEGGSSYNEQFF

D: -
size: once
V: TRBV28
length: 14
J: TRBJ2-7
DNA: TGTGCCAGCAACACCGCCAGGGAGACCTACGAGCAGTACTTC
CDR3: CASNTARETYEQYF

D: -
size: -
V: TRBV5-1
length: 13
J: TRBJ2-1
DNA: TGCGCCAGCAGCGCGACAGGAAAGAATGAGCAGTTCTTC
CDR3: CASSATGKNEQFF

D: -
size: -
V: TRBV7-2
length: 15
J: TRBJ2-7
DNA: TGTGCCAGCAGCTTGGGCAGTTCCCCCCCCTACGAGCAGTACTTC
CDR3: CASSLGSSPPYEQYF

D: -
size: -
V: TRBV29-1
length: 13
J: TRBJ2-5
DNA: TGCAGCGTTGAATTAAGACTGCGAGAGACCCAGTACTTC
CDR3: CSVELRLRETQYF

D: TRBD1
size: few
V: TRBV6-1
length: 16
J: TRBJ2-3
DNA: TGTGCCAGCAGTGTCCCTCCAGGACAGGGCGCAGATACGCAGTATTTT
CDR3: CASSVPPGQGADTQYF

D: -
size: -
V: TRBV6-6
length: 13
J: TRBJ2-7
DNA: -
CDR3: CASSSSLGNEQYF

D: TRBD1
size: -
V: TRBV15
length: 15
J: TRBJ1-2
DNA: TGTGCCACCAGCAGAGAACAGGGGCCTTACTATGGCTACACCTTC
CDR3: CATSREQGPYYGYTF

D: TRBD2
size: -
V: TRBV5-1
length: 13
J: TRBJ2-7
DNA: TGCGCCAGCAGACTAGCGGGAAGCTACGAGCAGTACTTC
CDR3: CASRLAGSYEQYF

D: TRBD2
size: -
V: TRBV28
length: 16
J: TRBJ2-5
DNA: TGTGCCAGCAGTTTCTCCTACTCGGGACTACAAGAGACCCAGTACTTC
CDR3: CASSFSYSGLQETQYF

D: -
size: -
V: TRBV9
length: 19
J: TRBJ2-1
DNA: TGTGCCAGCAGCGTAGGCGTTTCTGGGAGGTCCCTCTCCTACAATGAGCAGTTCTTC
CDR3: CASSVGVSGRSLSYNEQFF

D: TRBD2
size: -
V: TRBV28
length: 16
J: TRBJ2-1
DNA: TGTGCCAGCAGTTCTGACTGGGAGGGCCGGGACAATGAGCAGTTCTTC
CDR3: CASSSDWEGRDNEQFF

D: -
size: -
V: TRBV7-9
length: 12
J: TRBJ1-1
DNA: TGTGCCAGCAGCTTAGTAAGAACTGAAGCTTTCTTT
CDR3: CASSLVRTEAFF

D: -
size: -
V: TRBV28
length: 14
J: TRBJ2-7
DNA: TGTGCCAGCAAACCCCTGATGGCGACCTACGAGCAGTACTTC
CDR3: CASKPLMATYEQYF

D: -
size: once
V: TRBV29-1
length: 14
J: TRBJ1-3
DNA: TGCAGCGCAGTCATAGTAGACTCTGGAAACACCATATATTTT
CDR3: CSAVIVDSGNTIYF

D: -
size: -
V: TRBV7-3
length: 15
J: TRBJ1-1
DNA: TGTGCCAGCAGCTTAACTGGGGGAATGAACACTGAAGCTTTCTTT
CDR3: CASSLTGGMNTEAFF

D: TRBD1
size: -
V: TRBV7-2
length: 14
J: TRBJ2-7
DNA: TGTGCCAGCAGCGACCGACAGGGCATCTACGAGCAGTACTTC
CDR3: CASSDRQGIYEQYF

D: -
size: -
V: TRBV7-9
length: 13
J: TRBJ2-7
DNA: TGTGCCAGCAGCTTAGACAGGCCCTACGAGCAGTACTTC
CDR3: CASSLDRPYEQYF

D: -
size: once
V: TRBV19
length: 13
J: TRBJ2-2
DNA: TGTGCCAGTAGTATGGAGGGCGCCGGGGAGCTGTTTTTT
CDR3: CASSMEGAGELFF

D: TRBD1
size: -
V: TRBV28
length: 14
J: TRBJ1-5
DNA: TGTGCCAGCAGTTTTCACAGGGGAAATCAGCCCCAGCATTTT
CDR3: CASSFHRGNQPQHF

D: -
size: -
V: TRBV6-5
length: 12
J: TRBJ2-7
DNA: TGTGCCAGCAGTTGGAACTCCTACGAGCAGTACTTC
CDR3: CASSWNSYEQYF

D: TRBD1
size: -
V: TRBV28
length: 14
J: TRBJ2-7
DNA: TGTGCCAGCAGACCAACAGGGGGCGGCAACGAGCAGTACTTC
CDR3: CASRPTGGGNEQYF

D: -
size: -
V: TRBV7-9
length: 14
J: TRBJ2-1
DNA: TGTGCCAGCAGCTTAGATGGTAGTTACGATGAGCAGTTCTTC
CDR3: CASSLDGSYDEQFF

D: TRBD2
size: -
V: TRBV5-6
length: 14
J: TRBJ2-7
DNA: TGTGCCAGCAGCCTAGCCGGGACTAGCGGCGAGCAGTACTTC
CDR3: CASSLAGTSGEQYF

D: -
size: few
V: TRBV27
length: 14
J: TRBJ2-7
DNA: TGTGCCAGCAGTTTACTGGGGGGGGCAGGGGAGCAGTACTTC
CDR3: CASSLLGGAGEQYF

D: -
size: -
V: TRBV7-9
length: 13
J: TRBJ2-7
DNA: TGTGCCAGCAGCTCATTAGGGGGCTACGAGCAGTACTTC
CDR3: CASSSLGGYEQYF

D: TRBD1
size: -
V: TRBV27
length: 15
J: TRBJ1-5
DNA: TGTGCCAGCAGTTTAATGGGACAGGGTTATCAGCCCCAGCATTTT
CDR3: CASSLMGQGYQPQHF

D: TRBD1
size: -
V: TRBV7-8
length: 15
J: TRBJ1-2
DNA: TGTGCCAGCAGCCCCCTCCCCCGGGACAGGGAAGGCGACACCTTC
CDR3: CASSPLPRDREGDTF

D: -
size: -
V: TRBV20-1
length: 10
J: TRBJ2-7
DNA: TGCAGTGCGACAGAGGGGTCGGGCAACTTC
CDR3: CSATEGSGNF

D: -
size: -
V: TRBV5-1
length: 17
J: TRBJ1-6
DNA: TGCGCCAGCAGCACCCCTGGGCGGGGCCCTTATAATTCACCCCTCCACTTT
CDR3: CASSTPGRGPYNSPLHF

D: TRBD2
size: -
V: TRBV15
length: 15
J: TRBJ2-1
DNA: TGTGCCACCAGGACCGGGACTAGCGGTTACAATGAGCAGTTCTTC
CDR3: CATRTGTSGYNEQFF

D: TRBD1
size: few
V: TRBV11-1
length: 15
J: TRBJ2-7
DNA: TGTGCCAGCAGCTTATTGGGACAGGGGGCACGGGAGCAGTACTTC
CDR3: CASSLLGQGAREQYF

D: TRBD1
size: -
V: TRBV6-5
length: 15
J: TRBJ2-5
DNA: TGTGCCAGCACATCGACAGGGGGCGATGAACAGACCCAGTACTTC
CDR3: CASTSTGGDEQTQYF

D: TRBD2
size: -
V: TRBV7-2
length: 18
J: TRBJ2-1
DNA: TGTGCCAGCAGCTTAGATTTCTTAGCGGGAAACTCCTACAATGAGCAGTTCTTC
CDR3: CASSLDFLAGNSYNEQFF

D: TRBD2
size: -
V: TRBV9
length: 18
J: TRBJ2-3
DNA: TGTGCCAGCAGCGCCCTCGGGACTAGCGGGCTGAGCACAGATACGCAGTATTTT
CDR3: CASSALGTSGLSTDTQYF

D: -
size: -
V: TRBV11-2
length: 14
J: TRBJ1-3
DNA: TGTGCCAGCAATATAGGGGTTACTGGAAACACCATATATTTT
CDR3: CASNIGVTGNTIYF

D: -
size: -
V: TRBV10-1
length: 14
J: TRBJ2-7
DNA: TGCGCCAGCGACGCCAAAAAGGGTTACTACGAGCAGTACTTC
CDR3: CASDAKKGYYEQYF

D: -
size: -
V: TRBV28
length: 14
J: TRBJ2-3
DNA: TGTGCCAGCAGTTTGCGGGCCAGCACAGATACGCAGTATTTT
CDR3: CASSLRASTDTQYF

D: -
size: -
V: TRBV4-1
length: 14
J: TRBJ2-3
DNA: TGCGCCAGCAGCCAACGGGTAGAGGGAGATACGCAGTATTTT
CDR3: CASSQRVEGDTQYF

D: TRBD1
size: -
V: TRBV27
length: 16
J: TRBJ2-5
DNA: TGTGCCAGCAGTTTAAGTTACAGGGGGCTCGGTGAGACCCAGTACTTC
CDR3: CASSLSYRGLGETQYF

D: -
size: -
V: TRBV27
length: 13
J: TRBJ1-2
DNA: TGTGCCAGCAGTCCTCACCCTTCCTATGGCTACACCTTC
CDR3: CASSPHPSYGYTF

D: -
size: -
V: TRBV5-1
length: 11
J: TRBJ2-1
DNA: TGCGCCAGCAGCGCGGGCATTGAGCAGTTCTTC
CDR3: CASSAGIEQFF

D: -
size: -
V: TRBV2
length: 14
J: TRBJ1-1
DNA: TGTGCCAGCAGCTTCCCGGAGCGGAACACTGAAGCTTTCTTT
CDR3: CASSFPERNTEAFF

D: TRBD1
size: medium-sized
V: TRBV7-8
length: 14
J: TRBJ1-2
DNA: TGTGCCAGCAGCTTGGACAGGGAGGTCTATGGCTACACCTTC
CDR3: CASSLDREVYGYTF

D: TRBD1
size: -
V: TRBV13
length: 15
J: TRBJ2-1
DNA: TGTGCCAGCAGCCCCGACAGGGTCAGGGGCGGGGAGCAGTTCTTC
CDR3: CASSPDRVRGGEQFF

D: -
size: -
V: TRBV25-1
length: 16
J: TRBJ2-1
DNA: TGTGCCAGCAGTGAATCCATCGGGAGCTCCTACAATGAGCAGTTCTTC
CDR3: CASSESIGSSYNEQFF

D: -
size: -
V: TRBV2
length: 14
J: TRBJ2-1
DNA: TGTGCCAGCAGTTCCTTGGGGTTTGGGAATGAGCAGTTCTTC
CDR3: CASSSLGFGNEQFF

D: TRBD2
size: -
V: TRBV9
length: 16
J: TRBJ2-3
DNA: TGTGCCAGCAGCGTAGATGAGGCGGGAGAGACAGATACGCAGTATTTT
CDR3: CASSVDEAGETDTQYF

D: -
size: -
V: TRBV28
length: 16
J: TRBJ1-5
DNA: TGTGCCAGCAGTTTGGGCCCCAGGGTAGAGGATCAGCCCCAGCATTTT
CDR3: CASSLGPRVEDQPQHF

D: TRBD1
size: -
V: TRBV15
length: 19
J: TRBJ2-3
DNA: TGTGCCACCAGCAGGGGGACAGAGTTCGGGACAGGGTTCTCTGATACGCAGTATTTT
CDR3: CATSRGTEFGTGFSDTQYF

D: TRBD2
size: -
V: TRBV10-1
length: 15
J: TRBJ2-1
DNA: TGCGCCAGCAGTGTAGCGGGGGGGCAATACAATGAGCAGTTCTTC
CDR3: CASSVAGGQYNEQFF